Sequencing of this T cell receptor beta chain was carried out in a study of memory CD4+ T cells and cytomegalovirus serostatus. The study's findings and limits: About 40% of the roughly 150 known CMV-associated TCRbeta sequences appeared in CD4+ memory. The CMV-associated TCR signature appears largely within the CD4+ memory repertoire.

Single viable CD3+CD4+CD8-CD45RO+ cells were sorted as the memory CD4+ T cells. Clones were read by immunoSEQ multiplex PCR, and TCRdb kept only the in-frame ones, dropping some. Here the sample spans about 50,000 clones, 70% to 85% being singletons. A remark on this clone: Its antigen remains unidentified.

J gave up 4 bases and V 4 bases, and 12 bases lay outside the gene matches. Germline assignment: CDR1 SGHRS and CDR2 YFSETQ. The CDR3 is 17 amino acids. This sequence joins TRBV5-1 and TRBJ2-5; 11 bases agree with TRBD2. This clonotype originated in an adult in good health and CMV-seronegative. The sequenced material came from memory CD4+ T cells from blood. As DNA, the CDR3 is TGCGCCAGCAGCCGACCTAGCGGGGGGACGCCGGTAGAGACCCAGTACTTC. This sequence encodes CASSRPSGGTPVETQYF.